What follows are 32 T cell receptor beta chains derived from one specimen sequenced in a study of blood T cell repertoires in COVID-19. The data were produced by immunoSEQ multiplex PCR, yet TCRdb's version contains in-frame clones alone and is incomplete. Here the sample spans around 280,000 clones, 87% being singletons. The sample was peripheral blood. These receptors originate from a woman aged 50 to 65 who had recovered from COVID-19.

This rearrangement joins TRBV19 to TRBJ2-7; 9 nucleotides align to TRBD1. Losses at the gene ends were 3 bases for V and 4 bases for J; bases not matched to a gene: 1. The germline V gene encodes CDR1 LNHDA and CDR2 SQIVND (reference sequence). The CDR3 has 13 residues. This CDR3 reads CASSMDRGYEQYF. For the CDR3, the DNA is TGTGCCAGTAGTATGGACAGGGGTTACGAGCAGTACTTC. The complete variable domain, with remaining parts taken from reference TRBV19 and TRBJ2-7, reads DGGITQSPKYLFRKEGQNVTLSCEQNLNHDAMYWYRQDPGQGLRLIYYSQIVNDFQKGDIAEGYSVSREKKESFPLTVTSAQKNPTAFYLCASSMDRGYEQYFGPGTRLTVT.

The chain links TRBV11-3 to TRBJ2-3, with D perhaps TRBD1 (5 bases). Germline CDR1 is SGHNT and CDR2 is YENEEA. The CDR3 totals 15 residues. Trimming cost V 5 bases and J 7 bases, with 19 bases left between them. The CDR3 sequence is CASSLRGGASNTQYF. As DNA, the CDR3 is TGTGCCAGCAGCCTTAGGGGTGGGGCTTCGAATACGCAGTATTTT.

This chain links TRBV4-3 with TRBJ1-4; unclear D gene. CDR3 length: 15 residues. Trimming shortened V by 1 base and J by 7 bases, and 13 bases separated the two germline ends. Looked up from germline, CDR1 is LGHNA and CDR2 is YSLEER. The CDR3 nucleotides read TGCGCCAGCAGCCAAGGGCCGGGAGCGGGTGAAAAACTGTTTTTT. It yields the protein CASSQGPGAGEKLFF.

V and J are TRBV27 and TRBJ2-3; 7 nucleotides match TRBD2. CDR1 is MNHEY and CDR2 is SMNVEV in the germline V gene (reference sequence). The CDR3 extends over 15 amino acids. The J segment lost 0 bases and the V segment lost 5 bases, leaving 5 bases of the junction unmatched. As DNA, the CDR3 is TGTGCCAGCAGTCCTAGGGAGGGCAGCACAGATACGCAGTATTTT. This gives the protein CASSPREGSTDTQYF.

J is TRBJ2-6 and V is TRBV5-1; TRBD2 might be the D (6 bases). Trimming pared 0 bases from V and 0 bases from J, leaving 13 bases between. Germline lookup yields CDR1 SGHRS and CDR2 YFSETQ. The CDR3 is 18 residues long. CDR3 DNA sequence: TGCGCCAGCAGCTTGGATCGGGGGTTAGGCTCTGGGGCCAACGTCCTGACTTTC. Translating gives CASSLDRGLGSGANVLTF.

V gene TRBV11-3 combines with J gene TRBJ2-3, with 7 nucleotides matching TRBD2. The germline V gene has CDR1 SGHNT and CDR2 YENEEA. The ends lost 1 base at V and 6 bases at J; junction bases unmatched: 7. This CDR3 has 15 residues. The CDR3 DNA reads as TGTGCCAGCAGCTTAGGAAGCGGGACCCGGGATACGCAGTATTTT. As protein: CASSLGSGTRDTQYF. Combining the CDR3 with reference TRBV11-3 and TRBJ2-3 gives the whole variable domain EAGVVQSPRYKIIEKKQPVAFWCNPISGHNTLYWYLQNLGQGPELLIRYENEEAVDDSQLPKDRFSAERLKGVDSTLKIQPAELGDSAVYLCASSLGSGTRDTQYFGPGTRLTVL.

This clone has only a few counts. V gene TRBV18 combines with J gene TRBJ2-7, with D tentatively TRBD1 (5 bases). V was clipped by 3 bases and J by 5 bases, with 11 bases between them. Germline V CDR1 and CDR2: KGHSH, LQKENI. There are 13 residues in the CDR3. The CDR3 DNA reads as TGTGCCAGCTCACCGTCAGGCAGGGACGAGCAGTACTTC. As protein: CASSPSGRDEQYF. Drawing the rest from reference TRBV18 and TRBJ2-7, the complete variable domain is NAGVMQNPRHLVRRRGQEARLRCSPMKGHSHVYWYRQLPEEGLKFMVYLQKENIIDESGMPKERFSAEFPKEGPSILRIQQVVRGDSAAYFCASSPSGRDEQYFGPGTRLTVT.

The genes are TRBV5-1 and TRBJ2-7; TRBD1 matches 7 bases. Trimming cost V 5 bases and J 11 bases; bases outside gene matches: 10. The CDR3 runs to 12 residues. Germline V lookup: CDR1 SGHRS, CDR2 YFSETQ. CDR3 protein: CASRGLTGQKYF. As DNA, the CDR3 is TGCGCCAGCAGAGGTCTGACGGGACAGAAGTACTTC.

The genes are TRBV5-8 and TRBJ2-3; 7 nucleotides line up with TRBD2. J lost 2 bases, V lost 0 bases, and 9 bases had no gene match. The germline V gene encodes CDR1 SGHTS and CDR2 YDEGEE. The CDR3 length is 17 residues. CDR3 sequence reads: CASSLEEGGAHTDTQYF. In DNA, the CDR3 is TGTGCCAGCAGCTTGGAGGAGGGAGGGGCACACACAGATACGCAGTATTTT.

The chain couples TRBV6-4 to TRBJ2-2; D unresolved. The CDR3 spans 14 residues. The germline CDR1 and CDR2 sequences are MRHNA and SNTAGT. Trimming stripped 6 bases from V and 3 bases from J, with 11 bases between. CDR3 amino acids: CASSLDGDTGELFF. For the CDR3, the DNA is TGTGCCAGCAGCCTAGACGGAGACACCGGGGAGCTGTTTTTT.

The chain combines TRBV7-9 with TRBJ2-7, with D perhaps matching TRBD1 (7 bases). The CDR3 is made up of 14 amino acids. Trimming took off 1 base at V and 6 bases at J, with 13 bases between the two ends. Germline V gives CDR1 SEHNR, CDR2 FQNEAQ (reference sequence). The CDR3 reads CASSLERAGGEQYF. CDR3 nucleotide sequence: TGTGCCAGCAGCTTAGAGCGGGCAGGGGGCGAGCAGTACTTC. Drawing the rest from reference TRBV7-9 and TRBJ2-7, the complete variable domain is DTGVSQNPRHKITKRGQNVTFRCDPISEHNRLYWYRQTLGQGPEFLTYFQNEAQLEKSRLLSDRFSAERPKGSFSTLEIQRTEQGDSAMYLCASSLERAGGEQYFGPGTRLTVT.

The chain links TRBV25-1 to TRBJ1-2; TRBD1 might be the D (6 bases). The V end lost 11 bases, the J end lost 5 bases, and 15 bases lay between the germline ends. The germline V gene has CDR1 MGHDK and CDR2 SYGVNS. The CDR3 contains 12 residues. CDR3 in amino acids: CAARQEGYGYTF. CDR3 DNA sequence: TGTGCCGCCAGACAGGAAGGGTATGGCTACACCTTC.

The rearrangement links TRBV27 to TRBJ2-7; 7 nucleotides align to TRBD1. V shed 5 bases, J shed 0 bases, and the junction held 7 bases outside the gene matches. CDR1 is MNHEY and CDR2 is SMNVEV in the germline V gene (reference sequence). There are 15 residues in the CDR3. The CDR3 spells CASSLSGQPSYEQYF. The CDR3 bases are TGTGCCAGCAGTCTCTCGGGACAGCCCTCCTACGAGCAGTACTTC.

The chain couples TRBV5-1 to TRBJ2-1; weak D call: TRBD2 (5 bases). V lost 0 bases, J lost 5 bases, and 15 bases lay in between. The CDR3 spans 16 residues. Germline loops: CDR1 SGHRS, CDR2 YFSETQ. For the CDR3, the DNA is TGCGCCAGCAGCTTGGGGACTTCCGCCCTGCACAATGAGCAGTTCTTC. Residues: CASSLGTSALHNEQFF.

The chain is built from TRBV6-2 or TRBV6-3 and TRBJ2-6, with 7 bases lining up with TRBD1. V lost 5 bases to trimming and J lost 0 bases; unmatched junction nucleotides: 4. The germline V gene encodes CDR1 MNHEY and CDR2 SVGEGT. The CDR3 totals 16 residues. CDR3 sequence (DNA): TGTGCCAGCAGTACGGACAGGACCTCTGGGGCCAACGTCCTGACTTTC. This sequence encodes CASSTDRTSGANVLTF.

This clone was picked up one time. The chain combines TRBV4-2 with TRBJ2-7; 9 nucleotides agree with TRBD2. Germline V gene data show CDR1 as LGHNA and CDR2 as YNFKEQ. There are 16 residues in the CDR3. V gave up 0 bases and J gave up 6 bases; unmatched junction bases: 9. The CDR3 loop reads CASSQEERLAVFEQYF. In nucleotides, the CDR3 is TGTGCCAGCAGCCAAGAAGAGAGACTAGCGGTTTTCGAGCAGTACTTC.

The V and J genes are TRBV2 and TRBJ2-7; possible D gene TRBD2, 6 bases. Germline V CDR1 and CDR2: SNHLY, FYNNEI. The V end lost 6 bases, the J end lost 0 bases, and 18 bases lay between the germline ends. The CDR3 has 16 residues. CDR3 DNA: TGTGCCAGCAGGGGGAGGCTAGCGAGCAGCTCCTACGAGCAGTACTTC. It codes for CASRGRLASSSYEQYF.

This sequence joins TRBV2 and TRBJ2-7, with TRBD1 identical over 8 bases. This CDR3 spans 15 amino acids. The V and J ends lost 4 bases and 6 bases, in that order; junction bases with no gene match: 11. CDR1 and CDR2 from the germline V gene are SNHLY and FYNNEI. The CDR3 reads CASSVRQGAVGEQYF. The CDR3 nucleotides are TGTGCCAGCAGTGTTCGGCAGGGGGCGGTGGGCGAGCAGTACTTC.

The genes are TRBV7-9 and TRBJ1-5; 7 bases match TRBD1. V trimming: 5 bases; J trimming: 7 bases; junction bases outside the gene matches: 8. Germline CDR1 and CDR2: SEHNR and FQNEAQ (reference sequence). This CDR3 spans 14 amino acids. CDR3 in amino acids: CASSHDREVQPQHF. In DNA, the CDR3 is TGTGCCAGCAGCCACGACAGGGAAGTCCAGCCCCAGCATTTT.

The rearrangement uses TRBV5-5 and TRBJ2-5; 7 positions match TRBD1. Trimming at V came to 0 bases and at J to 8 bases, leaving 4 bases not matched to a gene. From germline, CDR1 is SGHKS and CDR2 YYEKEE (reference sequence). The CDR3 has 13 amino acids. CDR3 sequence: CASSLGTGGTQYF. The CDR3 DNA follows: TGTGCCAGCAGCTTGGGGACAGGTGGAACCCAGTACTTC.

The V gene is TRBV24-1, the J gene TRBJ2-2; TRBD2 matches 14 bases. This CDR3 has 16 residues. Trimming took 9 bases from V and 4 from J; bases not matched to a gene: 6. Germline assignment: CDR1 KGHDR and CDR2 SFDVKD. DNA of the CDR3: TGTGCCACCGGGACTAGCGGGAGAGCGGGCACCGGGGAGCTGTTTTTT. This codes for CATGTSGRAGTGELFF.

CDR3 sequence: CASSSTATNYGYTF. CDR3 nucleotides: TGTGCCAGCAGCTCGACAGCGACTAACTATGGCTACACCTTC. The chain links TRBV7-9 to TRBJ1-2, with D possibly matching TRBD1 (5 bases). This CDR3 has 14 amino acids. Looked up from germline, CDR1 is SEHNR and CDR2 is FQNEAQ (reference sequence). V lost 4 bases and J 0 bases, leaving 9 bases between the germline ends.

This chain links TRBV5-4 with TRBJ1-1; tentative D call: TRBD1 (5 bases). CDR3 length: 16 amino acids. Per the germline V gene, CDR1 is SGHNT and CDR2 is YYREEE (reference sequence). V was trimmed by 6 bases and J by 3 bases, leaving 21 bases between them. The CDR3 sequence: CASILRRSGWDTEAFF. In DNA form, the CDR3 reads TGTGCCAGCATCCTGCGGCGGTCAGGGTGGGACACTGAAGCTTTCTTT.

The chain recombines TRBV7-2 with TRBJ1-2; 11 nucleotides agree with TRBD1. This CDR3 is built from 14 residues. The trim removed 5 bases at V and 8 bases at J, leaving 7 bases unmatched. Germline-derived CDR1 and CDR2 are SGHTA and FQGNSA. The CDR3 protein is CASSARDRGSGYTF. The CDR3 nucleotides read TGTGCCAGCAGCGCCCGGGACAGGGGGAGCGGCTACACCTTC.

The chain is built from TRBV9 and TRBJ1-1, with 9 bases that match TRBD1. CDR3 length: 15 amino acids. Trimming cost V 0 bases and J 3 bases; bases outside gene matches: 3. Looked up from germline, CDR1 is SGDLS and CDR2 is YYNGEE. The CDR3 spells CASSVGRQGDTEAFF. For the CDR3, the DNA is TGTGCCAGCAGCGTAGGCCGACAGGGGGACACTGAAGCTTTCTTT.

The chain has TRBV24-1 and TRBJ2-5; perhaps TRBD2 as D (6 bases). This CDR3 region has 14 residues. In germline, CDR1 is KGHDR, CDR2 SFDVKD. The V and J ends lost 1 base and 2 bases respectively, with 7 bases between them. In DNA form, the CDR3 reads TGTGCCACCAGTGATTTCGGGGGACAAGAGACCCAGTACTTC. This sequence encodes CATSDFGGQETQYF.

DNA for the CDR3: TGTGCCAGCAGCCAATACTTGAACGAGCAGTACTTC. Translated, it gives CASSQYLNEQYF. The chain couples TRBV14 to TRBJ2-7; D is undetermined. The CDR3 covers 12 residues. Per the germline V gene, CDR1 is SGHDN and CDR2 is FVKESK. V gave up 2 bases and J gave up 5 bases, with 7 bases separating them. The entire variable domain, with the rest obtained from reference TRBV14 and TRBJ2-7, is as follows: EAGVTQFPSHSVIEKGQTVTLRCDPISGHDNLYWYRRVMGKEIKFLLHFVKESKQDESGMPNNRFLAERTGGTYSTLKVQPAELEDSGVYFCASSQYLNEQYFGPGTRLTVT.

This clone has only a few counts. The chain couples TRBV28 to TRBJ1-6; no reliable D call. V lost 6 bases, J lost 8 bases, and 11 bases lay in between. From germline, CDR1 is MDHEN and CDR2 SYDVKM. This CDR3 spans 13 amino acids. CDR3 loop: CASRPTQDSPLHF. The CDR3, as DNA: TGTGCCAGCAGGCCAACCCAGGATTCACCCCTCCACTTT.

This chain links TRBV11-2 with TRBJ2-5; no reliable D call. This CDR3 is 14 amino acids long. Per germline, CDR1 SGHAT and CDR2 FQNNGV. V was shortened by 0 bases and J by 1 base, with 6 bases between the two germline ends. CDR3 bases: TGTGCCAGCAGCTTAGAAAGAGCCCAAGAGACCCAGTACTTC. Its protein is CASSLERAQETQYF.

For this clone: This sample also contains other DNA sequences that code for the same CDR3. V and J are TRBV11-2 and TRBJ2-7; the match to TRBD1 covers 8 bases. The junction had 8 bases not matched to a gene; V was cut back by 5 bases and J by 2 bases. Per germline, CDR1 SGHAT and CDR2 FQNNGV. This CDR3 is 15 amino acids long. CDR3 nucleotides: TGTGCCAGCAGCGGGTTTGGGACAGGTCCCTACGAGCAGTACTTC. The encoded protein is CASSGFGTGPYEQYF.

The V call is TRBV29-1, the J call TRBJ2-1, with 11 bases matching TRBD2. The germline V gene encodes CDR1 SQVTM and CDR2 ANQGSEA. The CDR3 contains 20 residues. The ends lost 2 bases at V and 4 bases at J; junction bases unmatched: 19. The CDR3 sequence is CSVEPYPSGRPANVYNEQFF. CDR3 bases: TGCAGCGTTGAACCCTATCCTAGCGGGAGGCCCGCCAATGTTTACAATGAGCAGTTCTTC.

The rearrangement uses TRBV5-1 and TRBJ1-4, with 7 bases that match TRBD1. Germline CDR1 reads SGHRS; CDR2 reads YFSETQ. Germline trimming cut 0 bases from V and 5 bases from J; bases unmatched to any gene: 10. The CDR3 sequence is 17 residues long. This CDR3 reads CASSLEGQPSGNEKLFF. CDR3 DNA sequence: TGCGCCAGCAGCTTGGAGGGACAGCCCTCCGGGAATGAAAAACTGTTTTTT.